The 20 T cell receptor beta chains below all came from one sample that was sequenced in a study of shared clonotypes between healthy human individuals. Assay used: immunoSEQ multiplex PCR; TCRdb lists only in-frame clones, some missing. Among approximately 2.1 million clones listed, 80% to 95% were seen once. Material: naive CD4+ T cells from PBMCs. Stated subset: CD45RA+ positively selected. Source of these receptors: a man between 18 and 29 years old in good health. Some clones in this sample may be carry-over from other donors' samples.

This clone was seen a single time. This chain links TRBV30 with TRBJ1-4; 7 nucleotides match TRBD1. The germline gives CDR1 GTSNPN, CDR2 SVGIG (reference sequence). This CDR3 contains 16 residues. V lost 5 bases and J lost 4; bases outside the gene matches: 13. The CDR3: CAWDGTARTGNEKLFF. The CDR3 coding sequence is TGTGCCTGGGACGGGACAGCCCGTACTGGTAATGAAAAACTGTTTTTT.

The chain joins TRBV7-3 to TRBJ2-5; D could derive from TRBD1 or TRBD2 (5 bases each). CDR1 is SGHTA and CDR2 is FQGTGA in the germline V gene. This CDR3 contains 16 residues. V was shortened by 2 bases and J by 4 bases, with 17 bases between the two germline ends. The CDR3 is CASSLGSVGVGETQYF. The CDR3, as DNA: TGTGCCAGCAGCTTAGGGTCGGTGGGGGTTGGAGAGACCCAGTACTTC.

The chain couples TRBV5-1 to TRBJ2-4, with 12 bases that match TRBD2. Per germline, CDR1 SGHRS and CDR2 YFSETQ. This CDR3 spans 16 amino acids. V dropped 4 bases and J dropped 6; count of bases not matched to a gene: 8. The CDR3 sequence: CASSTGLAGSTNIQYF. CDR3 in DNA: TGCGCCAGCAGCACTGGACTAGCGGGGTCCACAAACATTCAGTACTTC.

The rearrangement uses TRBV7-2 and TRBJ1-5, with TRBD1 as a possible D gene (5 bases). With 5 bases removed from V and 5 bases from J, the gap between germline ends came to 10 bases. This CDR3 has 13 amino acids. The V gene's germline CDR1 is SGHTA and CDR2 FQGNSA. The CDR3 coding sequence is TGTGCCAGCAGCCTGTGGGGGGATCAGCCCCAGCATTTT. Residues: CASSLWGDQPQHF.

V is TRBV27 and J is TRBJ1-5, with 11 bases aligning to TRBD1. Trimming took 6 bases from V and 4 from J; bases not matched to a gene: 8. The germline V gene has CDR1 MNHEY and CDR2 SMNVEV (reference sequence). This CDR3 comprises 16 residues. The CDR3 protein is CASSPGTGGPNQPQHF. Here the CDR3 DNA reads TGTGCCAGCAGCCCCGGGACAGGGGGACCTAATCAGCCCCAGCATTTT.

For this clone: Different DNA sequences within this sample yield the same CDR3. The chain couples TRBV7-9 to TRBJ1-3, with no clear D. Germline CDR1 is SEHNR and CDR2 is FQNEAQ (reference sequence). Deletions cut 0 bases from V and 4 bases from J, with 10 bases between. The CDR3 covers 15 residues. CDR3 in DNA: TGTGCCAGCAGCTTAGCGACGACGGGAGGAAACACCATATATTTT. Amino acid sequence: CASSLATTGGNTIYF.

With respect to this clone: Other DNA sequences in this specimen translate into the identical CDR3. The chain is built from TRBV6-5 and TRBJ2-7; 7 nucleotides align to TRBD1. V gave up 0 bases and J gave up 3 bases; unmatched junction bases: 5. Germline loops: CDR1 MNHEY, CDR2 SVGAGI. The CDR3 runs 15 residues. The CDR3 DNA reads as TGTGCCAGCAGTTACTCTGGGACAGCCAACTACGAGCAGTACTTC. Amino acids: CASSYSGTANYEQYF.

The J gene is TRBJ1-5, the V gene TRBV7-6; tentatively, D is TRBD1 (6 bases). Looked up from germline, CDR1 is SGHVS and CDR2 is FNYEAQ. Trimming cost V 5 bases and J 0 bases, with 23 bases left between them. The length of the CDR3 is 19 residues. This CDR3 reads CASSPQAGFEGDSNQPQHF. CDR3 coding DNA: TGTGCCAGCAGCCCTCAGGCCGGGTTTGAGGGGGATAGCAATCAGCCCCAGCATTTT.

The chain carries TRBV16 and TRBJ2-7; D not certain. Germline assignment: CDR1 KGHSY and CDR2 FQNENV. Trimming took 0 bases from V and 2 from J, leaving 11 bases between them. The CDR3 extends over 15 amino acids. The CDR3 protein is CASSQSRAETYEQYF. For the CDR3, the DNA is TGTGCCAGCAGCCAATCTAGGGCGGAGACCTACGAGCAGTACTTC.

Concerning this clone: Other DNA sequences in this specimen translate into the identical CDR3. V and J are TRBV9 and TRBJ2-3; D unresolved. Germline-derived CDR1 and CDR2 are SGDLS and YYNGEE. The CDR3 covers 12 residues. Trimming left V 3 bases short and J 4 bases short, with 6 bases between. For the CDR3, the DNA is TGTGCCAGCAGCGGGCCGGCAGATACGCAGTATTTT. It yields the protein CASSGPADTQYF.

The chain is built from TRBV13 and TRBJ1-2; a possible D gene is TRBD1 (5 bases). The germline gives CDR1 PRHDT, CDR2 FYEKMQ (reference sequence). CDR3 length equals 16 residues. Trimming pared 5 bases from V and 4 bases from J, leaving 20 bases between. CDR3 sequence reads: CASSPTRSGGGYGYTF. CDR3 bases: TGTGCCAGCAGCCCGACCCGTTCGGGGGGTGGCTATGGCTACACCTTC.

The gene calls are TRBV29-1 and TRBJ2-3; D ambiguous. CDR3 length: 14 amino acids. The V gene's germline CDR1 is SQVTM and CDR2 ANQGSEA. V lost 0 bases, J lost 4 bases, and 11 bases lay in between. CDR3 DNA sequence: TGCAGCGTTGAAGATCGCGGATCCTCAGATACGCAGTATTTT. It codes for CSVEDRGSSDTQYF.

V is TRBV5-1 and J is TRBJ1-1; weak D call: TRBD1 (5 bases). CDR3 length: 16 residues. CDR1 is SGHRS and CDR2 is YFSETQ in the germline V gene. V dropped 1 base and J dropped 4 bases, with 17 bases sitting between them. This chain's CDR3 is CASSLRSGKGSTEAFF. The CDR3 DNA is TGCGCCAGCAGCTTGAGGAGTGGGAAGGGGAGCACTGAAGCTTTCTTT. Supplemented by reference TRBV5-1 and TRBJ1-1, the full variable domain reads KAGVTQTPRYLIKTRGQQVTLSCSPISGHRSVSWYQQTPGQGLQFLFEYFSETQRNKGNFPGRFSGRQFSNSRSEMNVSTLELGDSALYLCASSLRSGKGSTEAFFGQGTRLTVV.

The V call is TRBV7-9, the J call TRBJ1-4, with TRBD1 matching over 7 bases. The germline CDR1 and CDR2 sequences are SEHNR and FQNEAQ (reference sequence). V dropped 1 base and J dropped 7; count of bases not matched to a gene: 0. The CDR3 sequence is 13 residues long. The CDR3 sequence is CASSLGTGEKLFF. In nucleotides, the CDR3 is TGTGCCAGCAGCTTAGGGACAGGTGAAAAACTGTTTTTT.

This chain links TRBV5-1 with TRBJ2-3; 7 bases are a match to TRBD1. The CDR3 is made up of 16 amino acids. Unmatched junction bases numbered 12, after V lost 5 bases and J lost 3 bases. CDR1 SGHRS and CDR2 YFSETQ come from the germline V gene. The CDR3 loop is CASSPTRQGSTDTQYF. In nucleotides, the CDR3 is TGCGCCAGCAGTCCTACCCGACAGGGATCTACAGATACGCAGTATTTT.

This clone was recorded once. The chain recombines TRBV25-1 with TRBJ2-7, with 7 bases that match TRBD2. In germline, CDR1 is MGHDK, CDR2 SYGVNS. Trimming removed 8 bases from V and 0 bases from J; junction bases left unmatched: 4. The CDR3 loop spans 13 amino acids. The CDR3 here is CASGRAHSYEQYF. The CDR3 DNA reads as TGTGCCAGCGGGAGGGCCCACTCCTACGAGCAGTACTTC.

The chain couples TRBV19 to TRBJ2-7; TRBD2 matches 10 bases. The V gene's germline CDR1 is LNHDA and CDR2 SQIVND (reference sequence). The CDR3 length is 15 residues. J lost 2 bases, V lost 3 bases, and 4 bases had no gene match. The CDR3 DNA reads TGTGCCAGTAGTATTGGGGGGACTAGCGCCTACGAGCAGTACTTC. Translating gives CASSIGGTSAYEQYF.

The rearrangement uses TRBV10-3 and TRBJ1-5; no definite D call. Trimming pared 10 bases from V and 2 bases from J, leaving 18 bases between. Germline CDR1 is ENHRY and CDR2 is SYGVKD. CDR3 length equals 15 residues. The chain's CDR3 is CATGPSTGRNQPQHF. CDR3 coding DNA: TGTGCCACCGGTCCTTCTACGGGTCGCAATCAGCCCCAGCATTTT.

This rearrangement joins TRBV27 to TRBJ2-7; tentative D call: TRBD1 (5 bases). V was shortened by 4 bases and J by 3 bases, with 10 bases between the two germline ends. The V gene's germline CDR1 is MNHEY and CDR2 SMNVEV (reference sequence). CDR3 length: 13 residues. Written as DNA, the CDR3 is TGTGCCAGCAGTTGGGGCAGGTACTACGAGCAGTACTTC. This gives the protein CASSWGRYYEQYF.

This sequence joins TRBV2 and TRBJ1-3; D is unclear. The CDR3 sequence is 14 residues long. Trimming cost V 3 bases and J 1 base, with 7 bases left between them. Germline-derived CDR1 and CDR2 are SNHLY and FYNNEI. The DNA of the CDR3 is TGTGCCAGCAGTGATCTACAGTCTGGAAACACCATATATTTT. This translates into CASSDLQSGNTIYF.